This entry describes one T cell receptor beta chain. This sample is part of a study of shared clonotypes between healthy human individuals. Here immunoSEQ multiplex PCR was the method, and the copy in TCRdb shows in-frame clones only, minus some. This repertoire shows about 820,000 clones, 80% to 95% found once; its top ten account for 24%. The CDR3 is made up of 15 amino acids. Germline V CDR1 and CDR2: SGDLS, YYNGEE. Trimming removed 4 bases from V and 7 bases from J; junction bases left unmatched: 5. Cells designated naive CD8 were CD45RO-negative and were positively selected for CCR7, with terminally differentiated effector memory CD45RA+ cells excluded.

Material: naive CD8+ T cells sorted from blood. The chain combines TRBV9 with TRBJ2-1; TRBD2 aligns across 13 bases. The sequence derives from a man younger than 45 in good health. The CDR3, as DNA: TGTGCCAGCAGCCCTCGGACTAGCGGGAGTAATGAGCAGTTCTTC. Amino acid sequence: CASSPRTSGSNEQFF.